A selection of T cell receptor beta chains follows, all from one sample in a study of blood T cell repertoires in COVID-19. Assay: immunoSEQ multiplex PCR; the TCRdb copy retains only in-frame clones and omits some. This table has about 200,000 clones, 70% to 85% appearing once. Sequenced material: peripheral blood. Receptor source: an elderly woman with COVID-19, enrolled during active disease. CDR3s include the opening cysteine and the closing phenylalanine or tryptophan. Fields, in order: V gene, D gene, J gene, clone size, CDR3 DNA, CDR3 protein. A D gene is named only where the DNA matches it firmly. Size tells how often a clone was seen (once, few, many) or the class of an expanded clone, and some rows leave it out.

>TRBV29-1|.|TRBJ2-7|.
TGCAGCGCTTGCGATCATTACGAGCAGTACTTC
CSACDHYEQYF
>TRBV2|TRBD1|TRBJ2-2|.
TGTGCCAGCAGGGGACAGGGAGGGACCGGGGAGCTGTTTTTT
CASRGQGGTGELFF
>TRBV28|.|TRBJ2-7|.
TGTGCCTCCCAGCGGAACTACGAGCAGTACTTC
CASQRNYEQYF
>TRBV19|.|TRBJ2-2|many
TGTGCCAGTAGTATAGCCTTCGGGGAGCTGTTTTTT
CASSIAFGELFF
>TRBV19|TRBD1|TRBJ2-5|.
TGTGCCAGTAGCCTGACAGGGAATCGAGAGACCCAGTACTTC
CASSLTGNRETQYF
>TRBV9|TRBD2|TRBJ2-7|.
TGTGCCAGCAGCCTCAGGGACTACTCCTACGAGCAGTACTTC
CASSLRDYSYEQYF
>TRBV19|.|TRBJ1-2|.
TGTGCCAGTACCCCACGTCAGGTGGGCTATGGCTACACCTTC
CASTPRQVGYGYTF
>TRBV15|.|TRBJ2-7|.
TGTGCCACCAGCAACGAACAGGGTGCCTACGAGCAGTACTTC
CATSNEQGAYEQYF
>TRBV11-1|TRBD1|TRBJ2-7|once
TGTGCCAGCAGAGGACAGGGCCCTTACGAGCAGTACTTC
CASRGQGPYEQYF
>TRBV5-1|.|TRBJ2-3|.
TGCGCCAGCAAGGCGGGGAGCACAGATACGCAGTATTTT
CASKAGSTDTQYF
>TRBV19|.|TRBJ1-5|few
TGTGCCAGTAGTACCCTCTCTCAGGGTAGAAATCAGCCCCAGCATTTT
CASSTLSQGRNQPQHF
>TRBV2|TRBD2|TRBJ2-1|.
TGTGCCAGCAGCGCACTAGCGTCCTACAATGAGCAGTTCTTC
CASSALASYNEQFF
>TRBV5-4|.|TRBJ1-1|few
TGTGCCAGCAGCTTGGTCTTGGGCGCGAACACTGAAGCTTTCTTT
CASSLVLGANTEAFF
>TRBV2|.|TRBJ1-6|once
TGTGCCAGCAGGGCCCCACAGGGATATAATTCACCCCTCCACTTT
CASRAPQGYNSPLHF
>TRBV5-1|.|TRBJ2-3|.
TGCGCCAGCAGGACGGACACTTTCATCACAGATACGCAGTATTTT
CASRTDTFITDTQYF
>TRBV6-5|TRBD1|TRBJ2-7|.
TGTGCCAGCAGGATCGACAGGGCTTCCTACGAGCAGTACTTC
CASRIDRASYEQYF
>TRBV9|.|TRBJ1-2|.
TGTGCCAGCAGCGTAGACAGAGATGGCTACACCTTC
CASSVDRDGYTF
>TRBV6-5|TRBD2|TRBJ2-1|.
TGTGCCAGCAACCGAGCGGGAGTGCACAATGAGCAGTTCTTC
CASNRAGVHNEQFF
>TRBV4-1|.|TRBJ1-5|.
TGCGCCAGCAGCCAAGGTTCCCTTCATGGGACAACCAATCAGCCCCAGCATTTT
CASSQGSLHGTTNQPQHF
>TRBV19|.|TRBJ1-1|few
TGTGCCAGCTTACAGGTTCGGCCCAACACTGAAGCTTTCTTT
CASLQVRPNTEAFF
>TRBV9|TRBD2|TRBJ2-7|.
TGTGCCAGCAGCGTAGGGGAATCGACTAGCGGGAGGATCTACGAGCAGTACTTC
CASSVGESTSGRIYEQYF
>TRBV5-5|TRBD1|TRBJ1-1|.
TGTGCCAGCAGCTTGGCCGGGAACAGGGGGTCTCACACTGAAGCTTTCTTT
CASSLAGNRGSHTEAFF
>TRBV5-1|TRBD1|TRBJ1-2|.
TGCGCCAGCAGCTTGGGGGGACAGGGGTTTGGCTACACCTTC
CASSLGGQGFGYTF
>TRBV7-8|TRBD1|TRBJ1-2|once
TGTGCCAGCAGCTTAGTAGGACAGGGGGCGCCTAACTATGGCTACACCTTC
CASSLVGQGAPNYGYTF
>TRBV18|TRBD1|TRBJ2-3|.
TGTGCCAGCTCACCGGGACAGGCCACAGATACGCAGTATTTT
CASSPGQATDTQYF
>TRBV29-1|TRBD1|TRBJ1-2|.
TGCAGCGGGCGGGGGACAGGGGAAGGCTACACCTTC
CSGRGTGEGYTF
>TRBV5-6|TRBD1|TRBJ1-2|.
TGTGCCAGCAGCGACAGGGGGCGGAATGGCTACACCTTC
CASSDRGRNGYTF
>TRBV6-5|TRBD2|TRBJ2-7|.
TGTGCCAGCAGGTTAGCGGGAGACCGCTACGAGCAGTACTTC
CASRLAGDRYEQYF
>TRBV5-1|TRBD2|TRBJ2-3|.
TGCGCCAGCAGCGTGGGCCCTAGCGGGGGCATGGATACGCAGTATTTT
CASSVGPSGGMDTQYF
>TRBV18|.|TRBJ2-7|.
TGTGCCAGCTCACCCCGACAGGAACCCCCCTACGAGCAGTACTTC
CASSPRQEPPYEQYF
>TRBV6-2/TRBV6-3|TRBD2|TRBJ2-5|.
TGTGCCAGCAGTTGGGGGAGCGGGGGGCAAGAGACCCAGTACTTC
CASSWGSGGQETQYF
>TRBV5-1|TRBD1|TRBJ1-6|.
TGCGCCAGCAGCCGGGGGCAGGGGGCCTATAATTCACCCCTCCACTTT
CASSRGQGAYNSPLHF
>TRBV19|.|TRBJ2-2|.
TGTGCCAGTCAGGGGAGGGCCGGGGAGCTGTTTTTT
CASQGRAGELFF
>TRBV19|TRBD2|TRBJ2-1|.
TGTGCCAGTAGTACCCGCTCTCCGGGACTAGCGGGAGGGCGTGAGCAGTTCTTC
CASSTRSPGLAGGREQFF
>TRBV12-3/TRBV12-4|.|TRBJ2-7|few
TGTGCCAGCAGACGAGCCTACTACGAGCAGTACTTC
CASRRAYYEQYF
>TRBV5-4|TRBD2|TRBJ2-7|.
TGTGCCAGCAGCCTGGGACTAGCGGGTCTTTCCTACGAGCAGTACTTC
CASSLGLAGLSYEQYF
>TRBV18|.|TRBJ1-5|.
TGTGCCAGCTCACCTGAGGGTAATCAGCCCCAGCATTTT
CASSPEGNQPQHF
>TRBV14|.|TRBJ2-3|once
TGTGCCAGCAGCCACGCTAATACGCAGTATTTT
CASSHANTQYF
>TRBV19|.|TRBJ1-5|.
TGTGCCAGTACCCCCAGGGTGGGATCAAGCAATCAGCCCCAGCATTTT
CASTPRVGSSNQPQHF
>TRBV6-6|TRBD2|TRBJ2-1|.
TGTGCCAGCCGCCTTCCCAGCGGGGGTAACGAGCAGTTCTTC
CASRLPSGGNEQFF
>TRBV5-5|TRBD1|TRBJ2-1|once
TGTGCCAGCAGCTTGGGGACAGGGGTAGTGAATGAGCAGTTCTTC
CASSLGTGVVNEQFF